This TCR beta chain emerged from a study of blood T cell repertoires in COVID-19 (dated by TCRdb to 2020 to 2021). Concerning the study at large: The collaborator samples originated in the United States, Italy and Spain and spanned the acute and convalescent phases of COVID-19. Nearly every sample came with metadata listing a de-identified subject ID, COVID-19 status, age in years and sex. The samples were drawn from the first 160 participants of the ongoing ImmuneRACE study and from over a thousand subjects provided by 6 global collaborators. Where HLA class I and class II types were available, the types were taken from metadata supplied by the sample provider, not from assay-based typing. The repertoires were made available in a free public database intended to serve as a resource for research on the immune response to SARS-CoV-2. The material from the prospective study consisted of cDNA or gDNA derived from T cells, B-cell-depleted T cells, or PBMCs. The dataset comprised deeply sampled blood TCRbeta repertoires from subjects exposed to, actively infected with, or recovered from COVID-19.

The collaborating institutions used their own protocols to collect whole blood in K2EDTA tubes. Collaborator samples were shipped for TCRbeta analysis as frozen whole blood, isolated PBMCs, or DNA extracted from either sample type. The immunoSEQ Assay, a bias-controlled multiplex PCR, was used to amplify TCRbeta CDR3 regions from genomic DNA. Turning to the authors' computational methods: Within the assay, amplification of reference gene primers was used to estimate how many nucleated cells each sample contained. To quantify the absolute abundance of each unique TCRbeta CDR3 rearrangement, sequence reads were collapsed and filtered. For each sample, productive Simpson clonality was calculated as the square root of Simpson's diversity index over productive rearrangements. This is the immuneACCESS table as TCRdb keeps it, with only in-frame sequences that have V and J called. A part of the clones is gone; compared with another copy, unresolved V genes explain less than half, and the rest is unexplained. From that table come the V and J calls and clone size; the DNA was used to work out D and trimming. Recorded for this sample are 150,000 to 200,000 clones; about four fifths of them occurred a single time. Together, the top ten hold more than 9.5% of the sample.

Compared with germline, V lacks 3 bases and J lacks 5 bases; bases without a gene match: 13. Spanning cysteine to phenylalanine, the CDR3 consists of 19 amino acids. Just CDR3 DNA is preserved here, 57 bases in frame from base 1. The germline V gene sets CDR1 to SGHDT and CDR2 to YYEEEE. The investigation overall reported the following: The amount of clinical and demographic metadata varied by source and participant and was provided uncurated.

On this clone: There is no known antigen for this receptor. Base qualities were left out, and no much larger clone turns up one base away.

The sequence links TRBV5-6 to TRBJ2-5, and 16 bases in between align with TRBD2. The sequenced material came from peripheral blood. The receptor comes from a man in his sixties with active or convalescent COVID-19. The nucleotide sequence reads as follows: TGTGCCAGCAGCTCGATATCCGGGACTAGCGGGGGGGCAGACGAGACCCAGTACTTC. Its protein reads: CASSSISGTSGGADETQYF.